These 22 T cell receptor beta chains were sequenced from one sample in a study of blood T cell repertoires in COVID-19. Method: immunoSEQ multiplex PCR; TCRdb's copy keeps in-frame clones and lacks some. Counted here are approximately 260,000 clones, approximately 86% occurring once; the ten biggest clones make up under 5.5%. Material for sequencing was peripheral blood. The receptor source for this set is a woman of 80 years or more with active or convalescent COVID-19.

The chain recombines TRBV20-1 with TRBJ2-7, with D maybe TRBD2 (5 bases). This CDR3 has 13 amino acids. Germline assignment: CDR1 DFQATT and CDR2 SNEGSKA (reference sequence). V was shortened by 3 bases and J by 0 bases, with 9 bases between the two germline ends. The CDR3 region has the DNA TGCAGTGCTAGTATGGGAGCCTCCTACGAGCAGTACTTC. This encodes CSASMGASYEQYF.

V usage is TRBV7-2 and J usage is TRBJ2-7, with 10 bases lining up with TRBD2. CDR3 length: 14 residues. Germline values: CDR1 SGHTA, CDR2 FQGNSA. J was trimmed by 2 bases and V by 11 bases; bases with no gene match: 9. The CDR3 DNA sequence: TGTGCCTCACGGCAAGGACTAGCGGCCTACGAGCAGTACTTC. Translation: CASRQGLAAYEQYF.

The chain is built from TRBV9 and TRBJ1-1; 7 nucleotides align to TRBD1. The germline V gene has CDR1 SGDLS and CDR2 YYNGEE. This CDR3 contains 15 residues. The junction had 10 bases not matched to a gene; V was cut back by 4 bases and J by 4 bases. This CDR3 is CASSSKGARGTEAFF. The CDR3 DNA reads TGTGCCAGCAGCTCTAAGGGGGCGCGGGGCACTGAAGCTTTCTTT. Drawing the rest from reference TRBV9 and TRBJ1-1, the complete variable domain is DSGVTQTPKHLITATGQRVTLRCSPRSGDLSVYWYQQSLDQGLQFLIQYYNGEERAKGNILERFSAQQFPDLHSELNLSSLELGDSALYFCASSSKGARGTEAFFGQGTRLTVV.

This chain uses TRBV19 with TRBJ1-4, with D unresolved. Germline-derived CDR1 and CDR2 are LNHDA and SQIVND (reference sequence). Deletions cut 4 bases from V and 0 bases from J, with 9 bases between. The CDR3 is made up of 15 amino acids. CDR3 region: CASSKTGTTNEKLFF. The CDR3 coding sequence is TGTGCCAGTAGTAAAACCGGGACAACTAATGAAAAACTGTTTTTT. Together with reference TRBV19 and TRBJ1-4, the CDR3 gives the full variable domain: DGGITQSPKYLFRKEGQNVTLSCEQNLNHDAMYWYRQDPGQGLRLIYYSQIVNDFQKGDIAEGYSVSREKKESFPLTVTSAQKNPTAFYLCASSKTGTTNEKLFFGSGTQLSVL.

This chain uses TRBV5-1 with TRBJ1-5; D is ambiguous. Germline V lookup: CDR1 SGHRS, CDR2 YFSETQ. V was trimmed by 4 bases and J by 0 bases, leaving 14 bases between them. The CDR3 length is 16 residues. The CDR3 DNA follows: TGCGCCAGCAGCGGGCAGCCGCTCGATAGCAATCAGCCCCAGCATTTT. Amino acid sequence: CASSGQPLDSNQPQHF.

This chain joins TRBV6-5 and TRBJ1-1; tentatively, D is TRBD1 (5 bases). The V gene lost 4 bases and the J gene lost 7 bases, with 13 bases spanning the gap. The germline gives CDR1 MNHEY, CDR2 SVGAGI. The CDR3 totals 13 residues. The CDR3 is CASSSRWGDEAFF. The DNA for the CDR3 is TGTGCCAGCAGTTCCCGCTGGGGGGATGAAGCTTTCTTT.

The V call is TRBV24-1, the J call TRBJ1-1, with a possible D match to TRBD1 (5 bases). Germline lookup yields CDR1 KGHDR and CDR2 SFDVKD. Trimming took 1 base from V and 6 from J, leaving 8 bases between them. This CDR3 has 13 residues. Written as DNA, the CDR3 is TGTGCCACCAGTGATTTTACAGGTGCTGAAGCTTTCTTT. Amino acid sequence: CATSDFTGAEAFF.

DNA for the CDR3: TGTGCCACCACCGCCTTGTCGAGCTCCTACAATGAGCAGTTCTTC. Residues: CATTALSSSYNEQFF. The chain carries TRBV7-8 and TRBJ2-1; D gene ambiguous. CDR1 is SGHVS and CDR2 is FQNEAQ in the germline V gene. The CDR3 runs to 15 residues. V lost 10 bases, J lost 0 bases, and 16 bases lay in between.

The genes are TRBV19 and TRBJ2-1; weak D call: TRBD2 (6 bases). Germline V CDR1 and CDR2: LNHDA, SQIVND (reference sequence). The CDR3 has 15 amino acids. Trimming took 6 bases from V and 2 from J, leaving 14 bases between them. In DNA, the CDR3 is TGTGCCAGTAGGCCAGTTCAGCGGGCCTACAATGAGCAGTTCTTC. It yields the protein CASRPVQRAYNEQFF.

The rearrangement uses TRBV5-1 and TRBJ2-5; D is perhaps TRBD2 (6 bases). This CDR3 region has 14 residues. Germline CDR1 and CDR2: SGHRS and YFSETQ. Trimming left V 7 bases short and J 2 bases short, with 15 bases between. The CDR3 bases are TGCGCCAGCGTTGAGTTTGGAGGGCAAGAGACCCAGTACTTC. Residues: CASVEFGGQETQYF. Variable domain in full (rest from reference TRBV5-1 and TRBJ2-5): KAGVTQTPRYLIKTRGQQVTLSCSPISGHRSVSWYQQTPGQGLQFLFEYFSETQRNKGNFPGRFSGRQFSNSRSEMNVSTLELGDSALYLCASVEFGGQETQYFGPGTRLLVL.

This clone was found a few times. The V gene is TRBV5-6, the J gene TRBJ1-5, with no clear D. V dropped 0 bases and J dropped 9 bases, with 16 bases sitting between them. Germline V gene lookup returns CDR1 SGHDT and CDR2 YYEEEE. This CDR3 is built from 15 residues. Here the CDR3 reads CASSLGHLRDWPQHF. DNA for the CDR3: TGTGCCAGCAGCTTGGGTCACCTGAGGGATTGGCCCCAGCATTTT.

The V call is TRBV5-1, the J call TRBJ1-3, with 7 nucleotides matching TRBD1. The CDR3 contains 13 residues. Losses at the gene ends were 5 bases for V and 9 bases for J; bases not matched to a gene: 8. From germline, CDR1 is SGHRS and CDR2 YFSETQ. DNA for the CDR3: TGCGCCAGCAGTCCGGGTGCAGGGGGCACCATATATTTT. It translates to CASSPGAGGTIYF.

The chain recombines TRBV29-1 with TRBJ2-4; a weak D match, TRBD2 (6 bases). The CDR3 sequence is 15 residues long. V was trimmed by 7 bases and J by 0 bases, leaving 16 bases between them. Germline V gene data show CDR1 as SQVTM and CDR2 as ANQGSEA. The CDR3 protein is CSGRVSGLAKNIQYF. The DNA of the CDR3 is TGCAGCGGGCGGGTGAGCGGGTTAGCCAAAAACATTCAGTACTTC.

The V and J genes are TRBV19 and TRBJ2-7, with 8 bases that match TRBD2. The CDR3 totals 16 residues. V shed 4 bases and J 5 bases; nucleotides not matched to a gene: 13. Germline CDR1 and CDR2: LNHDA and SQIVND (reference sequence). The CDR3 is CASSRNSGSRSNEQYF. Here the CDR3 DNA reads TGTGCCAGTAGTAGGAACAGCGGGAGCCGGTCGAACGAGCAGTACTTC. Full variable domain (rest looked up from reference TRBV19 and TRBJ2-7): DGGITQSPKYLFRKEGQNVTLSCEQNLNHDAMYWYRQDPGQGLRLIYYSQIVNDFQKGDIAEGYSVSREKKESFPLTVTSAQKNPTAFYLCASSRNSGSRSNEQYFGPGTRLTVT.

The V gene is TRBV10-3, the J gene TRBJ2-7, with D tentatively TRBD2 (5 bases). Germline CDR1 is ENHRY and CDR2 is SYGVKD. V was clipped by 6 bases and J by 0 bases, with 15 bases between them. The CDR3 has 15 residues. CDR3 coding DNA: TGTGCCATCAGCCCTAGTAGCGCCTACTCCTACGAGCAGTACTTC. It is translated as CAISPSSAYSYEQYF.

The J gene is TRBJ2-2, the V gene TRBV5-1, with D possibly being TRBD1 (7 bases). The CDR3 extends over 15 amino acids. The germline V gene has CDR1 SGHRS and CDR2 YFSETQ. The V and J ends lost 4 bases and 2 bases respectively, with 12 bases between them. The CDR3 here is CASSPTGTNTGELFF. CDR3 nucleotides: TGCGCCAGCAGCCCGACAGGGACTAACACCGGGGAGCTGTTTTTT.

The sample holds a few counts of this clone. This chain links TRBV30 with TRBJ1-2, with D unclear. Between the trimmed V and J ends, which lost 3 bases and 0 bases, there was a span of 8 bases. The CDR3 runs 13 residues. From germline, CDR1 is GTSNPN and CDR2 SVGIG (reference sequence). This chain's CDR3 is CAWRLDANYGYTF. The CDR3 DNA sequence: TGTGCCTGGAGACTCGATGCTAACTATGGCTACACCTTC.

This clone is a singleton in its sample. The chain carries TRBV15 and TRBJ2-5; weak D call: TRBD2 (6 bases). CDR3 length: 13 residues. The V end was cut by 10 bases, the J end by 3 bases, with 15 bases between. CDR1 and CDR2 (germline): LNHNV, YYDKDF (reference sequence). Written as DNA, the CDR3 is TGTGCCAGCTCCAGGCTAGCGAAAGAGACCCAGTACTTC. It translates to CASSRLAKETQYF.

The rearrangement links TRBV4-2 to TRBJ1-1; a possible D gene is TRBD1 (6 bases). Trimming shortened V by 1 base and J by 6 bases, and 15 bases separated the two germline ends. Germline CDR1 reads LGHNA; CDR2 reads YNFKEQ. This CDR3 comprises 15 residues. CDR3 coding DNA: TGTGCCAGCAGCCAAGTGGGACAATCTCTCTCTGAAGCTTTCTTT. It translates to CASSQVGQSLSEAFF.

For the CDR3, the DNA is TGCAGCGTTGAACTGGTTGAGGGCGCGGATGGCTACACCTTC. Its protein product is CSVELVEGADGYTF. The chain is built from TRBV29-1 and TRBJ1-2; D ambiguous. Germline V gives CDR1 SQVTM, CDR2 ANQGSEA. The CDR3 contains 14 residues. Trimming cost V 2 bases and J 6 bases, with 16 bases left between them.

CDR3 region: CASSLAGPRETQYF. DNA for the CDR3: TGTGCCAGCAGTTTGGCAGGGCCAAGGGAGACCCAGTACTTC. The rearrangement links TRBV28 to TRBJ2-5; weak D call: TRBD1 (5 bases). The CDR3 is 14 amino acids. The V gene's germline CDR1 is MDHEN and CDR2 SYDVKM. With 3 bases removed from V and 5 bases from J, the gap between germline ends came to 13 bases.

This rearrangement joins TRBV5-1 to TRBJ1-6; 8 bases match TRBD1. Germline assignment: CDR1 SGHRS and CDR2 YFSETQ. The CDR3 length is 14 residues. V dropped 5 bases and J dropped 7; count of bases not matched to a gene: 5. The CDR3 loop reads CASRPGQENSPLHF. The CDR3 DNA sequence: TGCGCCAGCAGACCGGGACAGGAGAATTCACCCCTCCACTTT.